This T cell receptor (beta chain) emerged from a study of cytomegalovirus exposure and HLA in healthy donors. Primers included in the PCR were 60 Vbeta and 13 Jbeta primers. This table comes from immunoSEQ multiplex PCR, and its TCRdb copy is limited to in-frame clones, with some not included. The table lists 100,000 to 150,000 clones, about three quarters of them singletons, with around 6.6% in the top ten. Details on this clone: The target antigen is unknown.

This CDR3 has 15 residues. The V end was cut by 1 base, the J end by 3 bases, with 13 bases between. Germline V gene lookup returns CDR1 SGHTS and CDR2 YDEGEE. Notes on the study in general: Specificity for CMV antigens was confirmed in vitro for three of the CMV-associated chains. Later analysis indicated greater clonal expansion among HLA-associated TCR beta chains than among equally common other chains.

Sequenced: PBMCs. The chain couples TRBV5-8 to TRBJ1-2; a possible D gene is TRBD1 (6 bases). This clonotype originated in a man aged 40-55 years in good health and CMV-seropositive. This chain's CDR3 is CASSLRGGRDYGYTF. In DNA form, the CDR3 reads TGTGCCAGCAGCTTGAGGGGGGGGCGCGACTATGGCTACACCTTC.